The present TCR beta chain was sequenced within a study of shared clonotypes between healthy human individuals (dated by TCRdb to the early 2020s). Study-level background: The cohort included three men and a couple of women between 18 and 49 years of age. For each donor, three plates each were used for CD4 naive and CD4 memory, two plates were used for CD8 naive, and one plate was used for CD8 memory. To estimate repertoire size and how much clonotypes are shared between individuals, the study performed deep sequencing of blood TCR repertoires from a handful of healthy adults. To increase sequencing depth and limit assay-specific biases, different laboratories used diverse techniques to prepare libraries and sequence TCR repertoires. Leukapheresis yielded between about 0.9 and 10 billion PBMCs per donor.

What the research found in general, with its limitations: Only blood was sampled, and tissue TCR repertoires likely differ from those in blood. Pairwise subsampling indicated that sequencing depth was expected to affect the degree of clonotype sharing among donors. Higher generation probabilities were observed for clonotypes shared by all four sorted-subset donors than for non-shared clonotypes. Larger estimated clonotype richness was generally found for naive subsets than for memory subsets. Rarefaction of sorted-subset datasets indicated incomplete sequencing despite the large sequencing depth. The small number of donors limited the genetic and exposure-history diversity represented. Across a few donors, approximately 5% of naive CD4, 3% to 4% of naive CD8, about 2% of memory CD4, and 0.3% to 0.45% of memory CD8 clonotypes were shared.

V trim: 5 bases; J trim: 0 bases; unmatched bases: 5. There are 17 amino acids in the CDR3, from cysteine to phenylalanine inclusive. Left in the record is the CDR3 DNA by itself, 51 bases read in frame from the first base. Based on the germline V gene, the CDR1 and CDR2 sequences are SGHAT and FQNNGV. Using the deep immunoSEQ assay, multiplex PCR amplified TCR CDR3 regions from genomic DNA. Extracted genomic DNA from each cell subset was distributed evenly across all wells of several immunoSEQ 96-well plates, and each plate was treated as a replicate. Each replicate PCR for sorted subsets received around 200 ng genomic DNA, equal to roughly 33,000 T cell genomes. The purified libraries were quantified using a Qubit 3.0 fluorometer, sized with a Bioanalyzer 2100, and then quantified again using the KAPA Library Quantification kit. Every immunoSEQ 96-well plate was sequenced on a separate single-read 150-cycle Illumina NextSeq 550 flow cell. The study's own analysis went as follows. Because the immunoSEQ output included only junctional sequences and no quality scores, the filtering could not be the same as the filtering used for full-length reads. To assign V/J genes and CDR3, sequences were annotated using PyIR, a Python wrapper for IgBLAST v1.9, with IMGT germline references. Reads were filtered out if the reads had weak V/J assignments (E-value above 1e-6), no CDR3, stop codons, out-of-frame junctions, or ambiguous translated residues. A V3J clonotype was defined by an identical inferred V gene, J gene, and CDR3 amino acid sequence. To compute the percentage overlap between repertoires, the number of shared unique clonotypes was divided by the size of the smaller repertoire. Three approaches were used to assess repertoire richness: RTK rarefaction, the Chao1 estimator, and Recon v2.1 estimates of unobserved clonotypes. OLGA was used to compute generation probabilities for all TCRbeta clonotypes that the gDNA method yielded from a handful of donors. TCRdb took over this immuneACCESS table, retaining in-frame rearrangements with V and J assigned. Such tables are incomplete; in checked studies, under half of the missing clones stem from an unresolved V gene, and the remainder is unexplained. V and J calls and clone size are those listed in that table; D and trimming were worked out from the DNA. The sample has over 1.5 million clones on record, about 98% of them singletons. The ten largest clones take up about 0.42% of the sample.

A remark on this clone: Its binding antigen is unknown. There are no base qualities to consult, and no much larger clone falls within one base.

The donors were healthy, HIV-negative adults with no recently reported acute infections or vaccinations. Every donor was a Caucasian adult living in Nashville, Tennessee, USA. CD4+ T cells were enriched through magnetic negative selection, after which naive cells were positively selected on CD45RA and the remaining negative fraction served as the memory subset. Blood was collected by leukapheresis, and PBMCs were isolated by Ficoll-Histopaque density gradient centrifugation and then cryopreserved in liquid nitrogen vapor phase. Analytical flow cytometry was used to check the purity and quantity of each magnetically sorted T cell population. Genomic DNA was isolated from every sorted fraction and measured by UV absorbance on a Nanodrop 2000c.

Sequencing was done on a sample of naive CD4+ T cells sorted from blood. This specimen's cell subset or site label, interpreted: CD45RA+ positively selected. The rearrangement combines TRBV11-2 with TRBJ2-7; TRBD2 lines up with 15 middle nucleotides. This clonotype originated in a man aged 25-45 years in good health. In nucleotide form, the sequence is TGTGCCAGCAGCCGGACTAGCGGGAGGGCCAGCTCCTACGAGCAGTACTTC. Its translation is CASSRTSGRASSYEQYF.